This T cell receptor (beta chain) was captured by sequencing in a study of metastatic and nonmetastatic thyroid tumors. The wider study: From malignant and benign thyroid patients, repertoires in blood and in tumor or nodule tissue were compared. Study observations and caveats: Compared with benign nodules, malignant thyroid tumors were reported to have significantly higher TCR beta diversity in both blood and tumor.

This clone showed up many times. Its antigen is not known. There were no patients who had received any treatment before thyroid surgery. In the source study's methods: Construction of a distant-metastasis classifier for papillary thyroid cancer relied on CDR3 differences across clinicopathological groups. With MiXCR, TCRdb reprocessed the PCR reads. These V and J calls are TCRdb output, not the study's own analysis. The sample lists roughly 13,000 clones, more than 20% occurring once. Per germline, CDR1 LNHDA and CDR2 SQIVND (reference sequence). This CDR3 has 14 residues. Trimming removed 3 bases at V and 4 bases at J, with 12 bases between.

The sequence was obtained from a female donor with papillary thyroid cancer or a benign thyroid nodule (not recorded which). Some clones in this sample may be carry-over from other donors' samples. The sequenced material came from blood. The chain recombines TRBV19 with TRBJ1-1; no reliable D call. The CDR3 region has the DNA TGTGCCAGTAGTATTAGCCAGATACTCACTGAAGCTTTCTTT. Amino acids: CASSISQILTEAFF. The full variable domain, with the rest looked up from reference TRBV19 and TRBJ1-1, is DGGITQSPKYLFRKEGQNVTLSCEQNLNHDAMYWYRQDPGQGLRLIYYSQIVNDFQKGDIAEGYSVSREKKESFPLTVTSAQKNPTAFYLCASSISQILTEAFFGQGTRLTVV.